A single T cell receptor (beta chain) is shown here with its context. TCRdb's copy holds only in-frame clones and misses some; the assay was immunoSEQ multiplex PCR. The repertoire consists of about 2.4 million clones, with 80% to 95% occurring once and the leading ten covering roughly 0.39%. There are 14 residues in the CDR3. V was pared by 0 bases and J by 8 bases, with 3 bases of the junction left unmatched. Germline loops: CDR1 SGHRS, CDR2 YFSETQ. The record originates from a study of shared clonotypes between healthy human individuals. This clonotype originated in a man between 18 and 35 years old in good health. Some clones in this sample may be carry-over from other donors' samples. The rearrangement links TRBV5-1 to TRBJ2-1; TRBD2 matches 9 bases. Sequenced: naive CD4+ T cells from PBMCs. Subset described: CD45RA+ positively selected. CDR3 in DNA: TGCGCCAGCAGCTTGGAGCGGGAGGTGGATGAGCAGTTCTTC. Translation gives CASSLEREVDEQFF.